Below are 29 T cell receptor beta chains sequenced from a single sample in a study of blood T cell repertoires in COVID-19. Data came from immunoSEQ multiplex PCR; TCRdb stores just in-frame clones and leaves some out. The table shows 150,000 to 200,000 clones, with roughly 88% occurring only once. The sequenced material came from peripheral blood. The receptors here all came from a human donor with active or convalescent COVID-19. The donor label of this sample is uncertain.

The chain uses TRBV28 and TRBJ2-7; no clear D gene. CDR3 length: 12 amino acids. Germline V gene data show CDR1 as MDHEN and CDR2 as SYDVKM. V lost 5 bases to trimming and J lost 0 bases, with 5 bases between them. The CDR3 nucleotides read TGTGCCAGCAGTCTTCTCTCCTACGAGCAGTACTTC. Translating it yields CASSLLSYEQYF.

As to this clone: This sample includes further DNA sequences coding for the same CDR3. In DNA form, the CDR3 reads TGTGCCAGTAGCATCGACAGGGACACTGAAGCTTTCTTT. Protein product: CASSIDRDTEAFF. The V and J genes are TRBV19 and TRBJ1-1; 7 nucleotides agree with TRBD1. V lost 6 bases and J lost 3; bases outside the gene matches: 4. CDR1 and CDR2 from the germline V gene are LNHDA and SQIVND (reference sequence). The CDR3 extends over 13 amino acids.

The rearrangement uses TRBV27 and TRBJ2-7; 9 positions match TRBD2. V shed 8 bases, J shed 5 bases, and the junction held 16 bases outside the gene matches. The CDR3 is 16 amino acids. CDR1 is MNHEY and CDR2 is SMNVEV in the germline V gene (reference sequence). The CDR3 protein is CASGSRGRTSADEQYF. CDR3 DNA sequence: TGTGCCAGCGGCAGTCGTGGTAGGACTAGCGCGGACGAGCAGTACTTC.

This chain joins TRBV27 and TRBJ1-1; TRBD1 aligns across 7 bases. After removal of 5 bases from V and 5 bases from J, the junction contained 8 bases not matched to a gene. Germline loops: CDR1 MNHEY, CDR2 SMNVEV (reference sequence). The CDR3 is 14 amino acids. DNA for the CDR3: TGTGCCAGCAGTCCCCAGGGGGATAATACTGAAGCTTTCTTT. It yields the protein CASSPQGDNTEAFF.

This clone has a single count. The V gene is TRBV6-8, the J gene TRBJ2-1; 13 positions match TRBD2. The V and J ends lost 5 bases and 7 bases, in that order; junction bases with no gene match: 8. The CDR3 covers 16 residues. Germline CDR1 and CDR2: MNHGY and SAAAGT. This CDR3 reads CASSTSGGAGLNEQFF. CDR3 sequence (DNA): TGTGCCAGCAGTACTAGCGGGGGGGCCGGGTTGAATGAGCAGTTCTTC.

CDR3 in DNA: TGTGCCAGCAGTTTCTACGATCAGCCCCAGCATTTT. Its protein product is CASSFYDQPQHF. V usage is TRBV12-3 or TRBV12-4 and J usage is TRBJ1-5; D gene ambiguous. This CDR3 has 12 amino acids. Trimming shortened V by 3 bases and J by 5 bases, and 5 bases separated the two germline ends.

The rearrangement links TRBV6-5 to TRBJ1-3; D is possibly TRBD1 (6 bases). CDR1 and CDR2 from the germline V gene are MNHEY and SVGAGI. This CDR3 is built from 15 residues. V gave up 2 bases and J gave up 4 bases, with 12 bases separating them. CDR3 loop: CASSYLNRDGNTIYF. CDR3 sequence (DNA): TGTGCCAGCAGTTACCTTAACAGGGACGGAAACACCATATATTTT.

The rearrangement uses TRBV4-2 and TRBJ2-1; 12 nucleotides align to TRBD2. Per germline, CDR1 LGHNA and CDR2 YNFKEQ. The CDR3 length is 16 residues. Trimming cost V 3 bases and J 4 bases; bases outside gene matches: 4. The CDR3 bases are TGTGCCAGCAGCCACACTCTAGCGGGAGGGTACAATGAGCAGTTCTTC. Residues: CASSHTLAGGYNEQFF.

V usage is TRBV6-6 and J usage is TRBJ2-3, with 7 bases that match TRBD1. There are 15 residues in the CDR3. Germline V CDR1 and CDR2: MNHNY, SVGAGI (reference sequence). V trimming: 6 bases; J trimming: 9 bases; junction bases outside the gene matches: 15. CDR3 in DNA: TGTGCCAGCAGGTCGGGACAGCTCGACTCAGGGACGCAGTATTTT. This encodes CASRSGQLDSGTQYF.

The V and J genes are TRBV7-3 and TRBJ2-2, with D possibly being TRBD2 (5 bases). The CDR3 spans 15 residues. The germline V gene encodes CDR1 SGHTA and CDR2 FQGTGA. Trimming removed 3 bases at V and 0 bases at J, with 8 bases between. In nucleotides, the CDR3 is TGTGCCAGCAGCTTCAGCGGAGCGAACACCGGGGAGCTGTTTTTT. As protein: CASSFSGANTGELFF. Filled out from reference TRBV7-3 and TRBJ2-2, the complete variable domain reads GAGVSQTPSNKVTEKGKYVELRCDPISGHTALYWYRQSLGQGPEFLIYFQGTGAADDSGLPNDRFFAVRPEGSVSTLKIQRTERGDSAVYLCASSFSGANTGELFFGEGSRLTVL.

The DNA for the CDR3 is TGTGCCAGCTCCACCCTTAGAAACACTGAAGCTTTCTTT. Protein product: CASSTLRNTEAFF. This rearrangement joins TRBV3-1 (or the pseudogene TRBV3-2) to TRBJ1-1; D is unclear. Germline V gene sequence: CDR1 LGHDT, CDR2 YNNKEL (reference sequence). This CDR3 spans 13 amino acids. V lost 8 bases and J 2 bases, leaving 12 bases between the germline ends.

The rearrangement uses TRBV6-2 or TRBV6-3 and TRBJ2-6, with 7 positions matching TRBD1. After removal of 6 bases from V and 4 bases from J, the junction contained 9 bases not matched to a gene. Germline assignment: CDR1 MNHEY and CDR2 SVGEGT. The CDR3 has 16 residues. The CDR3 region is CASSFNRGWGANVLTF. CDR3 coding DNA: TGTGCCAGCAGCTTTAACAGGGGATGGGGGGCCAACGTCCTGACTTTC.

This chain uses TRBV6-5 with TRBJ1-6, with TRBD1 identical over 7 bases. CDR3 length equals 15 residues. Germline CDR1 and CDR2: MNHEY and SVGAGI. With V trimmed by 6 bases and J by 5 bases, 7 bases remained unmatched. The CDR3 DNA follows: TGTGCCAGCAGAGAGGGGGACAGCAATAATTCACCCCTCCACTTT. It is translated as CASREGDSNNSPLHF.

This clone was seen a few times. The chain couples TRBV5-1 to TRBJ1-1; 8 bases fit TRBD1. In germline, CDR1 is SGHRS, CDR2 YFSETQ. Trimming took 0 bases from V and 4 from J; bases not matched to a gene: 5. The CDR3 runs 15 residues. The CDR3 loop reads CASSLGDRRGTEAFF. In DNA form, the CDR3 reads TGCGCCAGCAGCTTGGGGGACAGGAGAGGCACTGAAGCTTTCTTT.

The gene calls are TRBV9 and TRBJ2-1, with a weak D call TRBD2 (5 bases). The germline V gene has CDR1 SGDLS and CDR2 YYNGEE. Trimming stripped 0 bases from V and 0 bases from J, with 13 bases between. CDR3 size: 17 residues. The CDR3: CASSVGFRGSSYNEQFF. CDR3 sequence (DNA): TGTGCCAGCAGCGTAGGGTTTCGCGGGTCCTCCTACAATGAGCAGTTCTTC.

The chain has TRBV6-1 and TRBJ2-1, with D hard to call. Germline V gene lookup returns CDR1 MNHNS and CDR2 SASEGT. Trimming removed 1 base at V and 4 bases at J, with 11 bases between. This CDR3 has 15 amino acids. The CDR3 sequence: CASSEDRYRYNEQFF. CDR3 in DNA: TGTGCCAGCAGTGAAGATCGGTACAGATACAATGAGCAGTTCTTC.

This clone has just a few counts. This chain links TRBV19 with TRBJ2-1; D is unclear. Germline CDR1 reads LNHDA; CDR2 reads SQIVND (reference sequence). Between the trimmed V and J ends, which lost 1 base and 1 base, there was a span of 5 bases. The CDR3 contains 14 residues. CDR3: CASSIAESYNEQFF. In DNA, the CDR3 is TGTGCCAGTAGTATAGCGGAGTCCTACAATGAGCAGTTCTTC. Drawing the rest from reference TRBV19 and TRBJ2-1, the complete variable domain is DGGITQSPKYLFRKEGQNVTLSCEQNLNHDAMYWYRQDPGQGLRLIYYSQIVNDFQKGDIAEGYSVSREKKESFPLTVTSAQKNPTAFYLCASSIAESYNEQFFGPGTRLTVL.

The chain is built from TRBV9 and TRBJ2-7; a weak D match, TRBD2 (6 bases). Germline V gives CDR1 SGDLS, CDR2 YYNGEE. The CDR3 has 14 residues. The V and J ends lost 0 bases and 5 bases respectively, with 12 bases between them. CDR3 in amino acids: CASSVGGGVDEQYF. The CDR3 DNA sequence: TGTGCCAGCAGCGTAGGGGGCGGGGTCGACGAGCAGTACTTC.

V is TRBV5-4 and J is TRBJ1-6, with 10 bases matching TRBD1. The V segment lost 4 bases and the J segment 7 bases; nucleotides outside the gene matches: 8. The germline CDR1 and CDR2 sequences are SGHNT and YYREEE (reference sequence). The CDR3 has 16 residues. This CDR3 is CASSPDRGRTNSPLHF. Here the CDR3 DNA reads TGTGCCAGCAGCCCTGACAGGGGGCGGACGAATTCACCCCTCCACTTT.

The chain employs TRBV29-1 and TRBJ2-1, with D maybe TRBD2 (6 bases). The V end lost 7 bases, the J end lost 10 bases, and 14 bases lay between the germline ends. CDR1 is SQVTM, CDR2 ANQGSEA, per germline. The CDR3 loop spans 11 amino acids. CDR3 region: CSGLGTQEQFF. DNA of the CDR3: TGCAGCGGACTAGGAACCCAGGAGCAGTTCTTC.

The chain recombines TRBV21-1 with TRBJ2-7; TRBD2, as called in the table, went unchecked against the DNA. TRBV21-1 is a listed pseudogene. This CDR3 comprises 13 residues. The CDR3 DNA reads TGTGCCAGCAGCAAGCGGGAACCCTACGAGCAGTACTTC. Amino acid sequence: CASSKREPYEQYF.

V and J are TRBV3-1 (or the pseudogene TRBV3-2) and TRBJ2-7; 15 nucleotides align to TRBD2. The CDR3 loop spans 18 amino acids. V shed 0 bases and J 6 bases; nucleotides not matched to a gene: 9. Germline CDR1 is LGHDT and CDR2 is YNNKEL (reference sequence). The CDR3 nucleotides read TGTGCCAGCAGCCAAGAAGGGGTGCAGGGACTAGCGGGAGGCGAGCAGTACTTC. This encodes CASSQEGVQGLAGGEQYF.

This clone was observed at least ten times. The CDR3 sequence: CASSLFPFSGNTIYF. The CDR3 DNA is TGTGCCAGCAGTTTGTTCCCCTTCTCTGGAAACACCATATATTTT. V usage is TRBV28 and J usage is TRBJ1-3, with D hard to call. The CDR3 extends over 15 amino acids. V gave up 3 bases and J gave up 0 bases, with 9 bases separating them. The germline gives CDR1 MDHEN, CDR2 SYDVKM.

The V and J genes are TRBV27 and TRBJ2-7; perhaps TRBD2 as D (5 bases). The germline CDR1 and CDR2 sequences are MNHEY and SMNVEV (reference sequence). The CDR3 spans 14 residues. V was pared by 5 bases and J by 3 bases, with 14 bases between. The CDR3: CASSPLRSGYEQYF. In DNA form, the CDR3 reads TGTGCCAGCAGTCCATTAAGGAGCGGCTACGAGCAGTACTTC.

CDR3 sequence (DNA): TGTGCCAGCAGCCCTCCGGAGGGGCGGGAAAAACTGTTTTTT. This encodes CASSPPEGREKLFF. The V call is TRBV7-9, the J call TRBJ1-4, with a possible D match to TRBD1 (5 bases). The CDR3 is 14 amino acids. With 5 bases removed from V and 8 bases from J, the gap between germline ends came to 15 bases. Germline V gene data show CDR1 as SEHNR and CDR2 as FQNEAQ (reference sequence).

This clone was recorded a few times. The V and J genes are TRBV7-9 and TRBJ1-2; 9 bases are a match to TRBD1. This CDR3 region has 16 residues. The ends lost 5 bases at V and 6 bases at J; junction bases unmatched: 13. Germline assignment: CDR1 SEHNR and CDR2 FQNEAQ (reference sequence). The CDR3 DNA follows: TGTGCCAGCAGCCTCTCCTTGGCGACAGGGGGTCATGGCTACACCTTC. Protein sequence: CASSLSLATGGHGYTF.

The chain is built from TRBV19 and TRBJ1-1; D not resolved. Trimming took off 0 bases at V and 6 bases at J, with 11 bases between the two ends. The CDR3 is made up of 14 amino acids. Per germline, CDR1 LNHDA and CDR2 SQIVND (reference sequence). The CDR3 nucleotides are TGTGCCAGTAGTATAGACGCGGATTCGGCTGAAGCTTTCTTT. The encoded protein is CASSIDADSAEAFF.

This clone came up once. The J gene is TRBJ1-3, the V gene TRBV7-2, with D unclear. The V gene lost 0 bases and the J gene lost 0 bases, with 15 bases spanning the gap. CDR1 and CDR2 (germline): SGHTA, FQGNSA. The CDR3 is 18 residues long. The CDR3 nucleotides are TGTGCCAGCAGCTTAGCGTCGGCCAGAGGAGGCTCTGGAAACACCATATATTTT. Protein sequence: CASSLASARGGSGNTIYF.

The chain links TRBV5-5 to TRBJ2-3; weak D call: TRBD1 (6 bases). The germline gives CDR1 SGHKS, CDR2 YYEKEE (reference sequence). The CDR3 runs to 16 residues. Trimming stripped 1 base from V and 0 bases from J, with 12 bases between. The CDR3 is CASSLTGRTSTDTQYF. The CDR3 DNA follows: TGTGCCAGCAGCTTGACAGGGCGGACTAGCACAGATACGCAGTATTTT.